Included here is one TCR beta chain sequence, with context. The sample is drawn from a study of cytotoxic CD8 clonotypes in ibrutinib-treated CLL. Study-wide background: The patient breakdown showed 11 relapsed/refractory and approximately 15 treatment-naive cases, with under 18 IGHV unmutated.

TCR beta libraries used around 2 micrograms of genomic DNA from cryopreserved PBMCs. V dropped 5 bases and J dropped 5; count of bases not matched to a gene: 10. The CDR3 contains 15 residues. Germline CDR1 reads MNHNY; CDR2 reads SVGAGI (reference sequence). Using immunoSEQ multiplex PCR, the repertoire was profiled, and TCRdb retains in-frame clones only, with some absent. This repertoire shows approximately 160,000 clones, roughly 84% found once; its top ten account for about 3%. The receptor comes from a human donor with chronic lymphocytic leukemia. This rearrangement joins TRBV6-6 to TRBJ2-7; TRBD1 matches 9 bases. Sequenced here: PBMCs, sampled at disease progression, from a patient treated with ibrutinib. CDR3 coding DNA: TGTGCCAGCAGTACAACCGGGACAGGGCACAACGAGCAGTACTTC. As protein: CASSTTGTGHNEQYF.